What follows are 27 T cell receptor beta chains derived from one specimen sequenced in a study of OX40 agonist ivuxolimab in advanced cancers. The assay was immunoSEQ multiplex PCR, and TCRdb's table has in-frame clones only and misses some. The table has tens of thousands of clones, approximately 86% seen once; the top ten hold roughly 0.99%. This material consisted of CD4+ or CD8+ T cells sorted from blood, taken in a trial of the OX40 agonist ivuxolimab. The receptor source for this set is an adult with an advanced solid tumor such as melanoma, head and neck, liver or kidney cancer.

V is TRBV18 and J is TRBJ1-4, with 9 bases fitting TRBD1. Germline lookup yields CDR1 KGHSH and CDR2 LQKENI. Trimming cost V 2 bases and J 8 bases; bases outside gene matches: 3. The CDR3 has 14 amino acids. As DNA, the CDR3 is TGTGCCAGCTCACCAGCGGGACAGGGCGAAAAACTGTTTTTT. Its protein is CASSPAGQGEKLFF.

This chain joins TRBV18 and TRBJ1-2; possibly TRBD1 for D (5 bases). Germline values: CDR1 KGHSH, CDR2 LQKENI. V lost 5 bases, J lost 1 base, and 8 bases lay in between. This CDR3 spans 13 amino acids. CDR3 sequence: CASSSDSNYGYTF. The DNA for the CDR3 is TGTGCCAGCTCAAGTGACAGTAACTATGGCTACACCTTC.

The genes are TRBV28 and TRBJ2-7, with D maybe TRBD1 (6 bases). The V end was cut by 5 bases, the J end by 4 bases, with 12 bases between. The CDR3 sequence is 13 residues long. Germline CDR1 is MDHEN and CDR2 is SYDVKM. CDR3: CASSITGRYEQYF. The CDR3 coding sequence is TGTGCCAGCAGTATAACAGGGCGTTACGAGCAGTACTTC.

This chain uses TRBV6-9 with TRBJ2-2, with D perhaps TRBD1 or TRBD2 (5 bases each). The CDR3 has 15 amino acids. CDR1 is MNHGY and CDR2 is SVAAGI in the germline V gene. V was clipped by 11 bases and J by 8 bases, with 24 bases between them. The CDR3 nucleotides read TGTGCCTGGCTCTCTCGTGAGGGGCTTAGAGGGGAGCTGTTTTTT. Translation gives CAWLSREGLRGELFF.

The chain uses TRBV9 and TRBJ1-4; no clear D. V lost 3 bases to trimming and J lost 6 bases, with 12 bases between them. There are 14 residues in the CDR3. Germline values: CDR1 SGDLS, CDR2 YYNGEE. This CDR3 reads CASSGMMGDEKLFF. CDR3 coding DNA: TGTGCCAGCAGCGGGATGATGGGTGATGAAAAACTGTTTTTT.

The chain uses TRBV7-6 and TRBJ1-4; 9 positions agree with TRBD1. Germline-derived CDR1 and CDR2 are SGHVS and FNYEAQ. The CDR3 loop spans 15 amino acids. V lost 1 base to trimming and J lost 7 bases; unmatched junction nucleotides: 4. For the CDR3, the DNA is TGTGCCAGCAGCTTAGGGACAGGGGAGGGTGAAAAACTGTTTTTT. Its translation: CASSLGTGEGEKLFF.

The gene calls are TRBV30 and TRBJ2-2; 10 bases fit TRBD1. Trimming at V came to 4 bases and at J to 6 bases, leaving 5 bases not matched to a gene. The CDR3 has 14 amino acids. The V gene's germline CDR1 is GTSNPN and CDR2 SVGIG (reference sequence). In nucleotides, the CDR3 is TGTGCCTGGACTTTGGACAGGGGGGCCGGGGAGCTGTTTTTT. It encodes CAWTLDRGAGELFF.

The chain joins TRBV5-1 to TRBJ2-5, with D perhaps TRBD1 (6 bases). V dropped 6 bases and J dropped 5 bases, with 14 bases sitting between them. Germline loops: CDR1 SGHRS, CDR2 YFSETQ. CDR3 length: 13 residues. The DNA of the CDR3 is TGCGCCAGCAATTCAGGGGTTTTTGAGACCCAGTACTTC. This gives the protein CASNSGVFETQYF.

The rearrangement links TRBV5-6 to TRBJ2-5, with D maybe TRBD2 (5 bases). Per the germline V gene, CDR1 is SGHDT and CDR2 is YYEEEE. The CDR3 loop spans 14 amino acids. The germline V and J ends were trimmed by 0 bases and 2 bases, with 8 bases remaining between them. The CDR3 DNA reads as TGTGCCAGCAGCTTGGGGCCGGGGCAAGAGACCCAGTACTTC. It encodes CASSLGPGQETQYF.

The genes are TRBV9 and TRBJ1-1; D is possibly TRBD1 (5 bases). Trimming removed 6 bases at V and 4 bases at J, with 16 bases between. Germline V CDR1 and CDR2: SGDLS, YYNGEE. This CDR3 spans 14 amino acids. The CDR3 nucleotides are TGTGCCAGCAACGAGCGGGGCTACGGCACTGAAGCTTTCTTT. It encodes CASNERGYGTEAFF. The full variable domain, its missing parts supplied by reference TRBV9 and TRBJ1-1, is DSGVTQTPKHLITATGQRVTLRCSPRSGDLSVYWYQQSLDQGLQFLIQYYNGEERAKGNILERFSAQQFPDLHSELNLSSLELGDSALYFCASNERGYGTEAFFGQGTRLTVV.

This clone has a single count. J is TRBJ2-4 and V is TRBV28; 8 bases are a match to TRBD2. Germline CDR1 reads MDHEN; CDR2 reads SYDVKM. The CDR3 is made up of 14 amino acids. V lost 8 bases, J lost 1 base, and 4 bases stayed unmatched. The CDR3: CASGSGMAKNIQYF. The CDR3 bases are TGTGCCAGCGGTAGCGGGATGGCCAAAAACATTCAGTACTTC. Together with reference TRBV28 and TRBJ2-4, the CDR3 gives the full variable domain: DVKVTQSSRYLVKRTGEKVFLECVQDMDHENMFWYRQDPGLGLRLIYFSYDVKMKEKGDIPEGYSVSREKKERFSLILESASTNQTSMYLCASGSGMAKNIQYFGAGTRLSVL.

This chain uses TRBV27 with TRBJ2-7; 8 positions agree with TRBD1. This CDR3 spans 15 amino acids. After removal of 4 bases from V and 3 bases from J, the junction contained 8 bases not matched to a gene. Germline lookup yields CDR1 MNHEY and CDR2 SMNVEV (reference sequence). The CDR3 here is CASSSPHRGFYEQYF. The CDR3 bases are TGTGCCAGCAGTTCCCCCCACAGGGGGTTCTACGAGCAGTACTTC.

J is TRBJ2-7 and V is TRBV27; TRBD1 might be the D (6 bases). Germline CDR1 MNHEY, CDR2 SMNVEV (reference sequence). This CDR3 region has 15 residues. V was pared by 2 bases and J by 2 bases, with 13 bases between. As DNA, the CDR3 is TGTGCCAGCAGTTTAGAGGGGGAGAGAACCTACGAGCAGTACTTC. Protein sequence: CASSLEGERTYEQYF.

The chain recombines TRBV21-1 with TRBJ2-1; the D segment call TRBD1 is taken from the table without a DNA check. TRBV21-1 is labeled a pseudogene. This CDR3 is built from 15 residues. The chain's CDR3 is CASSNRSDRVNEQFF. CDR3 nucleotide sequence: TGTGCCAGCAGCAACCGGTCGGACAGGGTCAATGAGCAGTTCTTC.

This chain uses TRBV7-2 with TRBJ1-4, with no clear D. The CDR3 extends over 13 amino acids. Germline CDR1 SGHTA, CDR2 FQGNSA. Trimming left V 2 bases short and J 4 bases short, with 5 bases between. CDR3 protein: CASSLRVNEKLFF. The CDR3 DNA follows: TGTGCCAGCAGCTTAAGGGTTAATGAAAAACTGTTTTTT.

The V and J genes are TRBV7-6 and TRBJ2-3, with unresolved D. The ends were cut back, 5 bases at V and 3 bases at J, with 9 bases in the middle. From germline, CDR1 is SGHVS and CDR2 FNYEAQ. The CDR3 covers 13 residues. The chain's CDR3 is CASSNRETDTQYF. DNA of the CDR3: TGTGCCAGCAGCAATAGAGAGACAGATACGCAGTATTTT.

The J gene is TRBJ1-2, the V gene TRBV28, with D hard to call. Germline CDR1 is MDHEN and CDR2 is SYDVKM. V was shortened by 5 bases and J by 6 bases, with 13 bases between the two germline ends. CDR3 length: 13 amino acids. This chain's CDR3 is CASSPPRVDGYTF. The CDR3, as DNA: TGTGCCAGCAGTCCCCCCCGGGTAGATGGCTACACCTTC.

The chain combines TRBV21-1 with TRBJ1-1. TRBV21-1 is a pseudogene. CDR3 length: 11 residues. The CDR3 DNA is TGTGCCAGTTCCGCGGAGCCAAGAGCTTTCTTT. It yields the protein CASSAEPRAFF.

CDR3 sequence reads: CASSLGSYNEKLFF. CDR3 in DNA: TGCGCCAGCAGCTTGGGCAGTTATAATGAAAAACTGTTTTTT. The chain uses TRBV5-1 and TRBJ1-4, with D hard to call. V lost 0 bases, J lost 4 bases, and 7 bases lay in between. The CDR3 has 14 amino acids. The V gene's germline CDR1 is SGHRS and CDR2 YFSETQ.

This clone showed up just a few times. This chain connects TRBV19 to TRBJ1-1; TRBD1 is a possible D gene (5 bases). The CDR3 runs 13 residues. Looked up from germline, CDR1 is LNHDA and CDR2 is SQIVND (reference sequence). Trimming took 6 bases from V and 1 from J, leaving 9 bases between them. DNA for the CDR3: TGTGCCAGTAGGGACAACGAGAACACTGAAGCTTTCTTT. Its translation is CASRDNENTEAFF. The full variable domain, completed using reference TRBV19 and TRBJ1-1, is DGGITQSPKYLFRKEGQNVTLSCEQNLNHDAMYWYRQDPGQGLRLIYYSQIVNDFQKGDIAEGYSVSREKKESFPLTVTSAQKNPTAFYLCASRDNENTEAFFGQGTRLTVV.

V gene TRBV7-2 combines with J gene TRBJ2-7, with 10 nucleotides matching TRBD2. Germline V gene data show CDR1 as SGHTA and CDR2 as FQGNSA. The trim removed 5 bases at V and 6 bases at J, leaving 16 bases unmatched. This CDR3 is built from 17 residues. DNA for the CDR3: TGTGCCAGCAGCCTGCCTTCAGGGCTAGCGGGAGCTTCCGAGCAGTACTTC. It yields the protein CASSLPSGLAGASEQYF.

This clone was seen a few times. This sequence joins TRBV30 and TRBJ1-1; D perhaps matches TRBD1 (6 bases). Trimming shortened V by 2 bases and J by 0 bases, and 13 bases separated the two germline ends. Germline V gene sequence: CDR1 GTSNPN, CDR2 SVGIG (reference sequence). This CDR3 contains 15 residues. DNA of the CDR3: TGTGCCTGGAGTACTTGGGGGACACTGAACACTGAAGCTTTCTTT. Protein product: CAWSTWGTLNTEAFF.

This chain joins TRBV4-3 and TRBJ1-4, with D maybe TRBD1 (5 bases). Between the trimmed V and J ends, which lost 0 bases and 8 bases, there was a span of 25 bases. The CDR3 totals 19 residues. Germline CDR1 reads LGHNA; CDR2 reads YSLEER. CDR3 region: CASSQDVLRGSGIGEKLFF. The CDR3 DNA follows: TGCGCCAGCAGCCAAGATGTTCTCCGGGGGAGTGGAATAGGGGAAAAACTGTTTTTT.

The V and J genes are TRBV2 and TRBJ2-5; 9 nucleotides agree with TRBD1. Trimming removed 6 bases from V and 4 bases from J; junction bases left unmatched: 6. CDR1 is SNHLY and CDR2 is FYNNEI in the germline V gene. The length of the CDR3 is 14 residues. In DNA, the CDR3 is TGTGCCAGCAGGGGTGGGACAGGGTCAGAGACCCAGTACTTC. It specifies CASRGGTGSETQYF.

The chain employs TRBV30 and TRBJ2-1, with 12 nucleotides matching TRBD2. Unmatched junction bases numbered 3, after V lost 4 bases and J lost 5 bases. The CDR3 sequence is 14 residues long. Germline CDR1 and CDR2: GTSNPN and SVGIG (reference sequence). The CDR3 sequence: CAWIRLAGDNEQFF. As DNA, the CDR3 is TGTGCCTGGATCAGACTAGCGGGAGACAATGAGCAGTTCTTC.

The chain employs TRBV25-1 and TRBJ2-7; 7 bases map to TRBD1. This CDR3 contains 14 residues. V shed 1 base, J shed 5 bases, and the junction held 5 bases outside the gene matches. From germline, CDR1 is MGHDK and CDR2 SYGVNS. For the CDR3, the DNA is TGTGCCAGCAGTGAATTGACAGGGACCAACGAGCAGTACTTC. Its protein is CASSELTGTNEQYF.

J is TRBJ2-7 and V is TRBV5-6; no clear D. Between the trimmed V and J ends, which lost 2 bases and 4 bases, there was a span of 22 bases. Germline V gene lookup returns CDR1 SGHDT and CDR2 YYEEEE. This CDR3 region has 17 residues. The CDR3 loop is CASSFASPGSRAYEQYF. Here the CDR3 DNA reads TGTGCCAGCAGCTTCGCCTCTCCAGGCTCCCGAGCTTACGAGCAGTACTTC.